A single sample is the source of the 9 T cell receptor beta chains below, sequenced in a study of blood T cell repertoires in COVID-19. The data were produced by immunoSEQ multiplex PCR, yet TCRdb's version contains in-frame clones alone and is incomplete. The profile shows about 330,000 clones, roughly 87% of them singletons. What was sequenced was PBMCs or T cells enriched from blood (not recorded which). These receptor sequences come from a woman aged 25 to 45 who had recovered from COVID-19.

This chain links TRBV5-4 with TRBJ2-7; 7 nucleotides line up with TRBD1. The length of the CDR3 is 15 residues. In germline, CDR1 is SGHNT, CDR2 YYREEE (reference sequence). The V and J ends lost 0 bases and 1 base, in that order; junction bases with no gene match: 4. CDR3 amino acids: CASSLGQGISYEQYF. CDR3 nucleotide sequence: TGTGCCAGCAGCTTGGGACAGGGAATATCCTACGAGCAGTACTTC.

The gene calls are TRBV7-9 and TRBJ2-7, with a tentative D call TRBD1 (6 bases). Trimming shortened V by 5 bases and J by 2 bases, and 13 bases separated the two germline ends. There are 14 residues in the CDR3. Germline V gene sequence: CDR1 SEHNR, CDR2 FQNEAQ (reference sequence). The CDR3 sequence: CASSPPGQAYEQYF. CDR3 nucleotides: TGTGCCAGCAGCCCCCCGGGACAAGCCTACGAGCAGTACTTC.

The CDR3: CAWRAGTGHQAFF. The CDR3 DNA sequence: TGTGCCTGGAGGGCCGGGACAGGCCATCAAGCTTTCTTT. The chain has TRBV30 and TRBJ1-1; the match to TRBD1 covers 8 bases. CDR1 is GTSNPN, CDR2 SVGIG, per germline (reference sequence). V lost 3 bases and J lost 9; bases outside the gene matches: 9. This CDR3 is 13 amino acids long.

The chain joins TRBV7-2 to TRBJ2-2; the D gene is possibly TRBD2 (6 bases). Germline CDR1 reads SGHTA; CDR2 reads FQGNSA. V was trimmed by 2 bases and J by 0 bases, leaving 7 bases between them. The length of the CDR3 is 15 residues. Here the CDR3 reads CASSLSGPNTGELFF. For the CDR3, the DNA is TGTGCCAGCAGCTTAAGCGGGCCGAACACCGGGGAGCTGTTTTTT.

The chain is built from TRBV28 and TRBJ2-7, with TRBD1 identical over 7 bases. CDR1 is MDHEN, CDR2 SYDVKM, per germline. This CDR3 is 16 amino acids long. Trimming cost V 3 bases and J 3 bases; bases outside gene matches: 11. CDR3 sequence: CASSFVAGGLRYEQYF. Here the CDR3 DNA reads TGTGCCAGCAGTTTCGTCGCAGGGGGATTACGCTACGAGCAGTACTTC.

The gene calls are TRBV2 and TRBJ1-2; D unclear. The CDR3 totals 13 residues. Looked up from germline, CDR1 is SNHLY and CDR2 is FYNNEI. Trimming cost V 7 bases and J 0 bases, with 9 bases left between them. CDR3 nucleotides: TGTGCCAGCACCCTGGCCCCTAACTATGGCTACACCTTC. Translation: CASTLAPNYGYTF.

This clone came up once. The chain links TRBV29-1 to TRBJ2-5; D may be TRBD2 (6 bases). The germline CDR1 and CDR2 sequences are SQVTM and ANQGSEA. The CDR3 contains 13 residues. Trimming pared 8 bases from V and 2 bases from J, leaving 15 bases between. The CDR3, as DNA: TGCAGCCACTACGGGGGTTCTCAAGAGACCCAGTACTTC. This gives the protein CSHYGGSQETQYF. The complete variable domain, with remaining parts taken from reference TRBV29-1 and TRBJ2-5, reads SAVISQKPSRDICQRGTSLTIQCQVDSQVTMMFWYRQQPGQSLTLIATANQGSEATYESGFVIDKFPISRPNLTFSTLTVSNMSPEDSSIYLCSHYGGSQETQYFGPGTRLLVL.

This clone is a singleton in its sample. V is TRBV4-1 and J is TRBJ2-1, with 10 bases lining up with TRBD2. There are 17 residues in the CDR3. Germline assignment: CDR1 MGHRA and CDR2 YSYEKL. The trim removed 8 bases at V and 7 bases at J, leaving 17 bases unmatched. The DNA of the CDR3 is TGCGCCAGCCGGGGAAGTTTAGCGGGGGGCCTACGGAATGAGCAGTTCTTC. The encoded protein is CASRGSLAGGLRNEQFF.

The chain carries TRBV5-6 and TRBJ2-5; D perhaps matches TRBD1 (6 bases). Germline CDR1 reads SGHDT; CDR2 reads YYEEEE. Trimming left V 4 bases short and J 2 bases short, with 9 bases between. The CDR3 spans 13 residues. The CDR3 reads CASSPGQQETQYF. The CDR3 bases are TGTGCCAGCAGCCCCGGACAGCAAGAGACCCAGTACTTC.